The entry below gives a single T cell receptor beta chain sequence along with its context. PCR amplification relied on 60 Vbeta primers (plus 13 Jbeta primers). The assay was immunoSEQ multiplex PCR, and TCRdb's table has in-frame clones only and misses some. The sample has approximately 45,000 clones; 55% to 75% are singletons. The record originates from a study of cytomegalovirus exposure and HLA in healthy donors. The sequence was obtained from a woman in her 30s in good health and CMV-seronegative. What was sequenced was PBMCs.

Here the CDR3 DNA reads TGTGCCAGCAGTCAGTATCAGCCCCAGCATTTT. Translated: CASSQYQPQHF. This chain joins TRBV28 and TRBJ1-5; no clear D gene. The germline V and J ends were trimmed by 5 bases and 5 bases, with 4 bases remaining between them. Germline V lookup: CDR1 MDHEN, CDR2 SYDVKM. CDR3 size: 11 residues.